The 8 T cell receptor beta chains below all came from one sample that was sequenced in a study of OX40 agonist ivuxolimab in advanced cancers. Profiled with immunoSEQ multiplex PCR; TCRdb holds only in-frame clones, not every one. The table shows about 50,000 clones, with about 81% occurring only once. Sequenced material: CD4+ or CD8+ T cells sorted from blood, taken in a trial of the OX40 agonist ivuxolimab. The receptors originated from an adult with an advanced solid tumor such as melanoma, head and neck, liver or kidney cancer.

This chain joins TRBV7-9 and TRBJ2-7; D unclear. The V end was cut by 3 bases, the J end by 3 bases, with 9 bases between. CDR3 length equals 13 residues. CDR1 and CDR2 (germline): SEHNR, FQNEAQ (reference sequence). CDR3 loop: CASSFRKGYEQYF. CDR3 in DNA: TGTGCCAGCAGCTTCCGGAAGGGCTACGAGCAGTACTTC.

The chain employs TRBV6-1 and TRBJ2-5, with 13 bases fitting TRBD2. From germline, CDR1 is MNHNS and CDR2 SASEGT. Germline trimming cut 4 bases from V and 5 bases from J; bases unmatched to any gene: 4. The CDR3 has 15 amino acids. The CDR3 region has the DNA TGTGCCAGCAGTGTACTAGCGGGAGGGGTGGAGACCCAGTACTTC. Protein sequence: CASSVLAGGVETQYF.

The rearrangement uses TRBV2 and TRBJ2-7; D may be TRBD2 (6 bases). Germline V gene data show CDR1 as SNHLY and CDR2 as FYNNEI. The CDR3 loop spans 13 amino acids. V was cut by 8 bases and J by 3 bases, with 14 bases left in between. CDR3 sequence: CASRDGGNYEQYF. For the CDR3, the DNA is TGTGCCAGCCGGGACGGGGGTAACTACGAGCAGTACTTC.

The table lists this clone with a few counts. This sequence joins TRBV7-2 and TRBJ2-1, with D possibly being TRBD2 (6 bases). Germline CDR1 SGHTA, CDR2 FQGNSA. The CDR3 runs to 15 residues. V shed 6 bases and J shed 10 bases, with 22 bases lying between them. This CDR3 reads CASSRGGDSHGEQFF. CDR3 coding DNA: TGTGCCAGCAGTCGGGGTGGGGACTCCCATGGGGAGCAGTTCTTC.

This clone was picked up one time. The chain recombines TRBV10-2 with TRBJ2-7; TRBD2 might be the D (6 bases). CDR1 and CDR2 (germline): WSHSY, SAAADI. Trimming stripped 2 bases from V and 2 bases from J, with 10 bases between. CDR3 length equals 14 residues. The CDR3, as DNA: TGCGCCAGCAGTGAGATAAGGACTACCTACGAGCAGTACTTC. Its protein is CASSEIRTTYEQYF.

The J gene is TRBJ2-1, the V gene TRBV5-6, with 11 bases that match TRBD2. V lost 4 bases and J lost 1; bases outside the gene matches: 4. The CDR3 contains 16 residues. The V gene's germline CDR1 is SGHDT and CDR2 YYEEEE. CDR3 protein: CASSRSGRGSYNEQFF. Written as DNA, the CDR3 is TGTGCCAGCAGCCGTAGCGGGAGGGGATCCTACAATGAGCAGTTCTTC.

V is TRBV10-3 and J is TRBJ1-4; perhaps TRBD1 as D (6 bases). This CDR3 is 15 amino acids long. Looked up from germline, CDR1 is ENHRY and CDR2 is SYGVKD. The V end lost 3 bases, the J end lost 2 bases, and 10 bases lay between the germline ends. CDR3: CAISEEGGTNEKLFF. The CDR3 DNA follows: TGTGCCATCAGTGAAGAAGGGGGGACTAATGAAAAACTGTTTTTT.

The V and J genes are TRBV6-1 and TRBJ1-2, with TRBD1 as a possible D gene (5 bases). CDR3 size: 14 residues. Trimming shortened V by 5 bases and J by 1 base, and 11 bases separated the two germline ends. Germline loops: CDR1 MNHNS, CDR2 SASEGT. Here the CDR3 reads CASSIGDSNYGYTF. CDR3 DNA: TGTGCCAGCAGTATAGGAGACAGTAACTATGGCTACACCTTC.